This T cell receptor beta chain was obtained from a study of blood T cell repertoires in COVID-19. The V gene end was trimmed by 6 bases and the J gene end by 1 base; junction bases not matched to a gene: 7. CDR1 and CDR2 (germline): MNHEY, SVGAGI. This CDR3 is built from 15 residues. Some clones are missing from TCRdb's copy, which holds only in-frame ones; the method was immunoSEQ multiplex PCR. This sample has some 220,000 clones, with about four fifths found just once. The sequenced material came from peripheral blood. This clonotype was obtained from a man in his fifties with acute or convalescent COVID-19. The J gene is TRBJ1-2, the V gene TRBV6-5; 8 nucleotides line up with TRBD1. The CDR3, as DNA: TGTGCCAGCAGCGAGGGGACAGGCCTTAACTATGGCTACACCTTC. Protein sequence: CASSEGTGLNYGYTF.